These 30 T cell receptor beta chains were sequenced from one sample in a study of shared T cell receptors in the human thymus. Only in-frame clones appear in the TCRdb table, and some are missing; sequencing was by immunoSEQ multiplex PCR. The sample lists hundreds of thousands of clones, 87% occurring once. These same records also appear under a second study, on human thymus T cells.

Sequencing used thymocytes. Receptors were obtained from a boy younger than two with a congenital heart defect.

The rearrangement uses TRBV2 and TRBJ2-7; possibly TRBD1 for D (6 bases). This CDR3 contains 15 residues. V shed 3 bases and J shed 7 bases, with 19 bases lying between them. Germline CDR1 and CDR2: SNHLY and FYNNEI. The CDR3 region has the DNA TGTGCCAGCAGTGAGGGTCCGGGGACAAAAAAAGAGCAGTACTTC. It translates to CASSEGPGTKKEQYF.

The chain employs TRBV4-3 and TRBJ2-7; 8 positions match TRBD2. The CDR3 length is 16 residues. The trim removed 1 base at V and 7 bases at J, leaving 12 bases unmatched. The germline gives CDR1 LGHNA, CDR2 YSLEER. As DNA, the CDR3 is TGCGCCAGCAGCCAAGTTGCTCAGCGGGAGAATCGGGAGCAGTACTTC. Its protein product is CASSQVAQRENREQYF.

V is TRBV29-1 and J is TRBJ2-7; TRBD1 matches 8 bases. The CDR3 totals 14 residues. The V segment lost 2 bases and the J segment 1 base; nucleotides outside the gene matches: 4. Germline V gene sequence: CDR1 SQVTM, CDR2 ANQGSEA. CDR3 in amino acids: CSVETTGVSYEQYF. CDR3 coding DNA: TGCAGCGTTGAAACGACAGGGGTGTCCTACGAGCAGTACTTC.

The chain carries TRBV7-2 and TRBJ2-3; TRBD2 matches 8 bases. V dropped 5 bases and J dropped 4; count of bases not matched to a gene: 14. Germline values: CDR1 SGHTA, CDR2 FQGNSA. This CDR3 region has 17 residues. The CDR3 DNA reads as TGTGCCAGCAGCCCACCCGTCAGCGGGAGATTCTCAGATACGCAGTATTTT. It yields the protein CASSPPVSGRFSDTQYF.

The chain joins TRBV7-2 to TRBJ2-7, with 8 nucleotides matching TRBD2. Per germline, CDR1 SGHTA and CDR2 FQGNSA. J lost 3 bases, V lost 1 base, and 17 bases had no gene match. This CDR3 comprises 19 residues. The CDR3 bases are TGTGCCAGCAGCTTAGGCAACCGGGACGGGGGGGTATCCGACTACGAGCAGTACTTC. Its protein product is CASSLGNRDGGVSDYEQYF.

This rearrangement joins TRBV9 to TRBJ2-2, with D possibly TRBD2 on 5 matching bases. Germline V gives CDR1 SGDLS, CDR2 YYNGEE. CDR3 length: 16 amino acids. Between the trimmed V and J ends, which lost 4 bases and 1 base, there was a span of 14 bases. CDR3 sequence: CASSSWTGGNTGELFF. CDR3 nucleotide sequence: TGTGCCAGCAGCTCCTGGACTGGAGGGAACACCGGGGAGCTGTTTTTT.

The chain employs TRBV7-9 and TRBJ2-1; 8 nucleotides align to TRBD2. This CDR3 is 15 amino acids long. The V gene end was trimmed by 7 bases and the J gene end by 2 bases; junction bases not matched to a gene: 7. Germline values: CDR1 SEHNR, CDR2 FQNEAQ (reference sequence). The CDR3 region has the DNA TGTGCCAGCAAAAAACGGGAGGGCCCCTACAATGAGCAGTTCTTC. This encodes CASKKREGPYNEQFF.

The CDR3 spells CASSTRLAGGLGEQYF. The DNA of the CDR3 is TGTGCCAGCAGCACACGACTAGCGGGGGGCCTCGGCGAGCAGTACTTC. The V and J genes are TRBV9 and TRBJ2-7, with 13 bases fitting TRBD2. Germline-derived CDR1 and CDR2 are SGDLS and YYNGEE. The CDR3 length is 16 residues. V lost 4 bases to trimming and J lost 6 bases; unmatched junction nucleotides: 10.

The rearrangement uses TRBV29-1 and TRBJ1-2, with TRBD1 matching 7 bases. Germline V gene lookup returns CDR1 SQVTM and CDR2 ANQGSEA. V lost 6 bases to trimming and J lost 3 bases; unmatched junction nucleotides: 16. This CDR3 comprises 16 residues. CDR3 sequence (DNA): TGCAGCGTCCCCCCCCAGGGGGAGAGTACGGACTATGGCTACACCTTC. Amino acids: CSVPPQGESTDYGYTF.

The table lists this clone with a count of one. V gene TRBV5-6 combines with J gene TRBJ1-1; maybe TRBD1 (5 bases). Germline assignment: CDR1 SGHDT and CDR2 YYEEEE. Trimming took off 0 bases at V and 4 bases at J, with 10 bases between the two ends. CDR3 length: 14 amino acids. DNA of the CDR3: TGTGCCAGCAGCTTGGTCCAGGGAAGCACTGAAGCTTTCTTT. This sequence encodes CASSLVQGSTEAFF. The full variable domain, completed using reference TRBV5-6 and TRBJ1-1, is DAGVTQSPTHLIKTRGQQVTLRCSPKSGHDTVSWYQQALGQGPQFIFQYYEEEERQRGNFPDRFSGHQFPNYSSELNVNALLLGDSALYLCASSLVQGSTEAFFGQGTRLTVV.

The genes are TRBV14 and TRBJ2-7; the D gene is possibly TRBD2 (7 bases). CDR3 length: 18 residues. V lost 0 bases and J lost 5, with 23 bases in between. Germline V gives CDR1 SGHDN, CDR2 FVKESK. The CDR3, as DNA: TGTGCCAGCAGCCAAGATCAAGAGGCTTGCGGGGGCTGTGACGAGCAGTACTTC. Encoded protein: CASSQDQEACGGCDEQYF.

The chain has TRBV7-2 and TRBJ2-7, with unresolved D. The CDR3 is made up of 13 amino acids. V was cut by 4 bases and J by 3 bases, with 10 bases left in between. The germline V gene encodes CDR1 SGHTA and CDR2 FQGNSA. DNA for the CDR3: TGTGCCAGCAGCTCTTACTCTATCTACGAGCAGTACTTC. It translates to CASSSYSIYEQYF. Full variable domain (remainder filled in from reference TRBV7-2 and TRBJ2-7): GAGVSQSPSNKVTEKGKDVELRCDPISGHTALYWYRQSLGQGLEFLIYFQGNSAPDKSGLPSDRFSAERTGGSVSTLTIQRTQQEDSAVYLCASSSYSIYEQYFGPGTRLTVT.

The chain combines TRBV29-1 with TRBJ1-1, with TRBD1 matching 7 bases. The V gene end was trimmed by 6 bases and the J gene end by 4 bases; junction bases not matched to a gene: 8. The CDR3 consists of 13 residues. Germline V gene lookup returns CDR1 SQVTM and CDR2 ANQGSEA. The CDR3 here is CSVRQGWSTEAFF. CDR3 coding DNA: TGCAGCGTCCGACAGGGATGGAGCACTGAAGCTTTCTTT.

The chain employs TRBV18 and TRBJ2-6, with 7 bases that match TRBD2. The CDR3 length is 18 residues. The germline CDR1 and CDR2 sequences are KGHSH and LQKENI. The J segment lost 0 bases and the V segment lost 1 base, leaving 6 bases of the junction unmatched. CDR3 region: CASSPLAGLRSGANVLTF. As DNA, the CDR3 is TGTGCCAGCTCACCACTAGCGGGTCTTCGCTCTGGGGCCAACGTCCTGACTTTC.

This clone was recorded once. The CDR3 here is CASSRPETGDYGYTF. DNA of the CDR3: TGTGCCAGCAGCCGCCCCGAGACAGGGGACTATGGCTACACCTTC. V is TRBV11-3 and J is TRBJ1-2; TRBD1 matches at 8 bases. The CDR3 consists of 15 residues. Germline V gene lookup returns CDR1 SGHNT and CDR2 YENEEA. V shed 5 bases, J shed 3 bases, and the junction held 8 bases outside the gene matches.

V usage is TRBV28 and J usage is TRBJ1-5, with D perhaps TRBD1 (6 bases). The CDR3 loop spans 13 amino acids. The germline V gene has CDR1 MDHEN and CDR2 SYDVKM. Deletions cut 10 bases from V and 2 bases from J, with 12 bases between. CDR3 protein: CAMGGGGNQPQHF. CDR3 nucleotide sequence: TGTGCCATGGGGGGGGGCGGCAATCAGCCCCAGCATTTT.

This clone showed up just a few times. The V call is TRBV6-6, the J call TRBJ1-4, with a possible D match to TRBD1 (6 bases). V lost 10 bases and J 0 bases, leaving 9 bases between the germline ends. Germline V gene data show CDR1 as MNHNY and CDR2 as SVGAGI (reference sequence). This CDR3 comprises 13 residues. The CDR3 protein is CAIRTATNEKLFF. CDR3 DNA sequence: TGTGCCATCCGGACAGCAACTAATGAAAAACTGTTTTTT.

The chain has TRBV7-9 and TRBJ1-2; weak D call: TRBD1 (5 bases). The CDR3 length is 15 residues. Germline lookup yields CDR1 SEHNR and CDR2 FQNEAQ (reference sequence). Trimming cost V 8 bases and J 3 bases, with 19 bases left between them. CDR3 in amino acids: CASVTGGIPHYGYTF. For the CDR3, the DNA is TGTGCCAGCGTAACAGGCGGAATCCCTCACTATGGCTACACCTTC.

The J gene is TRBJ2-3, the V gene TRBV2; unclear D gene. Trimming removed 7 bases at V and 4 bases at J, with 12 bases between. The CDR3 is made up of 13 amino acids. Germline CDR1 and CDR2: SNHLY and FYNNEI. The CDR3 here is CASTGQRADTQYF. CDR3 DNA: TGTGCCAGCACCGGCCAGCGTGCAGATACGCAGTATTTT. The whole variable domain, filled in from reference TRBV2 and TRBJ2-3, reads EPEVTQTPSHQVTQMGQEVILRCVPISNHLYFYWYRQILGQKVEFLVSFYNNEISEKSEIFDDQFSVERPDGSNFTLKIRSTKLEDSAMYFCASTGQRADTQYFGPGTRLTVL.

The J gene is TRBJ2-3, the V gene TRBV4-1, with a possible D match to TRBD2 (6 bases). V dropped 0 bases and J dropped 0 bases, with 10 bases sitting between them. CDR3 size: 16 residues. Per germline, CDR1 MGHRA and CDR2 YSYEKL. The DNA of the CDR3 is TGCGCCAGCAGCCAAGAGGTTAGCGGAAGCACAGATACGCAGTATTTT. This encodes CASSQEVSGSTDTQYF.

The chain joins TRBV19 to TRBJ2-3; 8 nucleotides line up with TRBD2. Trimming cost V 7 bases and J 4 bases; bases outside gene matches: 7. CDR1 and CDR2 from the germline V gene are LNHDA and SQIVND (reference sequence). This CDR3 is 14 amino acids long. CDR3 sequence reads: CASTERERADTQYF. CDR3 bases: TGTGCCAGTACGGAGCGGGAGCGGGCAGATACGCAGTATTTT.

This clone was recorded once. The rearrangement joins TRBV4-2 to TRBJ1-3; possible D gene TRBD1, 6 bases. Germline lookup yields CDR1 LGHNA and CDR2 YNFKEQ. Between the trimmed V and J ends, which lost 0 bases and 3 bases, there was a span of 15 bases. The CDR3 extends over 17 amino acids. The CDR3 loop reads CASSQDRGGQDGNTIYF. The CDR3 region has the DNA TGTGCCAGCAGCCAAGATCGGGGGGGGCAGGATGGAAACACCATATATTTT.

The chain employs TRBV7-9 and TRBJ1-2, with 10 bases fitting TRBD1. V lost 4 bases to trimming and J lost 6 bases; unmatched junction nucleotides: 5. The CDR3 consists of 14 residues. Germline loops: CDR1 SEHNR, CDR2 FQNEAQ (reference sequence). The CDR3 bases are TGTGCCAGCAGCTCCGGACAGGGGGGAAATGGCTACACCTTC. It specifies CASSSGQGGNGYTF.

V gene TRBV7-2 combines with J gene TRBJ2-5; maybe TRBD2 (6 bases). Looked up from germline, CDR1 is SGHTA and CDR2 is FQGNSA. The CDR3 loop spans 15 amino acids. The germline V and J ends were trimmed by 5 bases and 5 bases, with 18 bases remaining between them. The chain's CDR3 is CASSQGPGARETQYF. The CDR3 nucleotides are TGTGCCAGCAGCCAAGGGCCGGGAGCGAGGGAGACCCAGTACTTC. The entire variable domain, with the rest obtained from reference TRBV7-2 and TRBJ2-5, is as follows: GAGVSQSPSNKVTEKGKDVELRCDPISGHTALYWYRQSLGQGLEFLIYFQGNSAPDKSGLPSDRFSAERTGGSVSTLTIQRTQQEDSAVYLCASSQGPGARETQYFGPGTRLLVL.

The chain links TRBV28 to TRBJ1-1; TRBD1 matches at 7 bases. Looked up from germline, CDR1 is MDHEN and CDR2 is SYDVKM. V gave up 6 bases and J gave up 3 bases; unmatched junction bases: 13. CDR3 length: 16 residues. Written as DNA, the CDR3 is TGTGCCAGCAGCTGCGACAGGGTGGGTATTTACACTGAAGCTTTCTTT. Amino acid sequence: CASSCDRVGIYTEAFF.

The chain combines TRBV13 with TRBJ1-5, with 9 bases that match TRBD1. CDR3 length: 17 residues. The J segment lost 0 bases and the V segment lost 5 bases, leaving 8 bases of the junction unmatched. CDR1 PRHDT and CDR2 FYEKMQ come from the germline V gene (reference sequence). This chain's CDR3 is CASSQTGGRGSNQPQHF. For the CDR3, the DNA is TGTGCCAGCAGCCAAACAGGGGGCCGGGGTAGCAATCAGCCCCAGCATTTT.

This sequence joins TRBV10-3 and TRBJ2-2, with D possibly being TRBD1 (5 bases). Germline V gene lookup returns CDR1 ENHRY and CDR2 SYGVKD. CDR3 length: 13 residues. V dropped 3 bases and J dropped 3 bases, with 5 bases sitting between them. CDR3 loop: CAISDRDTGELFF. The CDR3 DNA sequence: TGTGCCATCAGTGACAGGGACACCGGGGAGCTGTTTTTT.

This chain joins TRBV6-5 and TRBJ2-2; no firm D call. Trimming shortened V by 0 bases and J by 1 base, and 9 bases separated the two germline ends. CDR3 size: 16 residues. CDR1 and CDR2 (germline): MNHEY, SVGAGI. CDR3 nucleotides: TGTGCCAGCAGTTACTCGGGTTCAGGGAACACCGGGGAGCTGTTTTTT. Residues: CASSYSGSGNTGELFF.

This CDR3 reads CASSQQGNSNEQFF. CDR3 DNA sequence: TGTGCCAGCAGCCAACAGGGGAACAGCAATGAGCAGTTCTTC. The chain joins TRBV9 to TRBJ2-1; TRBD1 agrees at 7 bases. Per the germline V gene, CDR1 is SGDLS and CDR2 is YYNGEE. This CDR3 has 14 residues. With 4 bases clipped from V and 6 bases from J, the junction kept 7 bases outside the gene matches.

The chain recombines TRBV6-1 with TRBJ1-1, with D perhaps matching TRBD1 (5 bases). V was trimmed by 6 bases and J by 2 bases, leaving 16 bases between them. The germline gives CDR1 MNHNS, CDR2 SASEGT. The CDR3 spans 15 residues. The CDR3 bases are TGTGCCAGCAGCCAAGGGTGGGGGGGAAACACTGAAGCTTTCTTT. Translating gives CASSQGWGGNTEAFF.